The following is a TCR beta chain sequence with its context. Method: immunoSEQ multiplex PCR; TCRdb's copy keeps in-frame clones and lacks some. The sample includes 730,000 or so clones, less than 80% seen only once; the top ten take about 2%. Per germline, CDR1 SGHRS and CDR2 YFSETQ. The CDR3 is made up of 15 amino acids. V was pared by 3 bases and J by 6 bases, with 19 bases between. The data stem from a study of shared clonotypes between healthy human individuals. Overall study context: Donors consisted of a couple of women and a few men between 18 and 49. Plates per donor: three CD4 naive, three CD4 memory, two CD8 naive, one CD8 memory.

Donors, healthy HIV-negative adults, lacked recent acute infections or vaccinations. It was into CD45RA+ naive and CD45RA-negative memory subsets that the CD4+ cells were split. The chain uses TRBV5-1 and TRBJ2-7; TRBD1 or TRBD2 may be the D gene (5 bases each). Specimen: memory CD4+ T cells sorted from blood. The subset is: CD45RA-negative fraction. This TCR was sampled from a woman between 25 and 40 years old in good health. The CDR3 region has the DNA TGCGCCAGCAGCTGGGGGAAGCAGCCCGGAGGCGAGCAGTACTTC. This sequence encodes CASSWGKQPGGEQYF.